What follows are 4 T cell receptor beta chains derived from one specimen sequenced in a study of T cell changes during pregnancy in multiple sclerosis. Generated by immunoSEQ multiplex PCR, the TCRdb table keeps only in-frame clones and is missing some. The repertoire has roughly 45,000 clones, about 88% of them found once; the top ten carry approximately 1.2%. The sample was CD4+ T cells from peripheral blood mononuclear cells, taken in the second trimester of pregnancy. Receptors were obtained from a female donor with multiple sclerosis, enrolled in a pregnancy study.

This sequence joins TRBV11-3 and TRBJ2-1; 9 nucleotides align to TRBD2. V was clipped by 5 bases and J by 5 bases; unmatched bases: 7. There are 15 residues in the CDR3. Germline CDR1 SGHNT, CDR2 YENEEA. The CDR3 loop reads CASSPQAGGDNEQFF. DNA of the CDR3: TGTGCCAGCAGCCCCCAAGCGGGAGGCGACAATGAGCAGTTCTTC.

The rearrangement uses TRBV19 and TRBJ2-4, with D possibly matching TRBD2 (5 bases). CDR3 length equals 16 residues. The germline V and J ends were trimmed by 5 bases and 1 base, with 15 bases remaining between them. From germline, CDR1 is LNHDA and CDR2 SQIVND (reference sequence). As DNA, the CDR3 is TGTGCCAGTAGTTTGGACTTCGCCGGGGCCAAAAACATTCAGTACTTC. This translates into CASSLDFAGAKNIQYF.

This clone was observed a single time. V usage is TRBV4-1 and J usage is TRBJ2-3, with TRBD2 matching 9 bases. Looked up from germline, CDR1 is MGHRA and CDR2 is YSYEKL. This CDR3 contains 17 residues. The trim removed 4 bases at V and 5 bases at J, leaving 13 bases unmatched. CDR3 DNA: TGCGCCAGCAGCCCCACAGCGGCGGGAGGGCAGGAAGATACGCAGTATTTT. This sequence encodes CASSPTAAGGQEDTQYF.

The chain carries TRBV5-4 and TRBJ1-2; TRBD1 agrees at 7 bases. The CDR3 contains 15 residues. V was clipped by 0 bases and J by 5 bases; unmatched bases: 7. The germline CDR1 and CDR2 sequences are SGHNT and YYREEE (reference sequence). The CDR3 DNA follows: TGTGCCAGCAGCTTGGAAGGCACAGGGGCGTATGGCTACACCTTC. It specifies CASSLEGTGAYGYTF.